The 11 T cell receptor beta chains below come from one sample, sequenced in a study of metastatic and nonmetastatic thyroid tumors. TCRdb reanalyzed the PCR reads with MiXCR. The sample holds nearly 25,000 clones, 20% to 30% seen once. None of the patients had undergone any treatment ahead of thyroid surgery. The specimen was blood. Source of these receptors: a male donor with papillary thyroid cancer or a benign thyroid nodule (not recorded which). Some clones in this sample may be carry-over from other donors' samples.

For this clone: Its ends do not fully match the called genes, so a read error is possible. The chain combines TRBV20-1 with TRBJ2-1; D perhaps matches TRBD2 (7 bases). CDR3 length: 11 amino acids. CDR1 and CDR2 from the germline V gene are DFQATT and SNEGSKA (reference sequence). The DNA for the CDR3 is TGCAGTTCCGGCGGGAGACAGGAGCATTTCTTC. Protein: CSSGGRQEHFF.

This clone turned up a few times. V usage is TRBV6-5 and J usage is TRBJ2-7; D may be TRBD2 (6 bases). The germline CDR1 and CDR2 sequences are MNHEY and SVGAGI. V dropped 1 base and J dropped 2 bases, with 15 bases sitting between them. This CDR3 has 16 amino acids. CDR3 in amino acids: CASSYLVGGIAYEQYF. CDR3 bases: TGTGCCAGCAGTTACTTAGTGGGGGGAATCGCCTACGAGCAGTACTTC.

Points on this clone: A much larger clone differs by one base, so this may be a read error. The conserved phenylalanine or tryptophan normally closing the CDR3 is absent here, so this likely arose from a read error. The chain is built from TRBV5-4 and TRBJ2-1, with D uncertain. CDR3 length: 13 residues. Germline V gene lookup returns CDR1 SGHNT and CDR2 YYREEE (reference sequence). V lost 4 bases and J lost 6, with 11 bases in between. The DNA for the CDR3 is TGTGCCAGCAGCGTACCGACGGGCAATGAGCAGTTCTGC. This gives the protein CASSVPTGNEQFC.

At least ten counts were recorded for this clone. The chain combines TRBV5-1 with TRBJ2-3, with D tentatively TRBD2 (5 bases). The CDR3 has 14 residues. Germline V gene sequence: CDR1 SGHRS, CDR2 YFSETQ. Trimming stripped 5 bases from V and 4 bases from J, with 14 bases between. CDR3: CASRGTLGADTQYF. The CDR3 DNA is TGCGCCAGCAGGGGAACCTTGGGAGCAGATACGCAGTATTTT. Supplemented by reference TRBV5-1 and TRBJ2-3, the full variable domain reads KAGVTQTPRYLIKTRGQQVTLSCSPISGHRSVSWYQQTPGQGLQFLFEYFSETQRNKGNFPGRFSGRQFSNSRSEMNVSTLELGDSALYLCASRGTLGADTQYFGPGTRLTVL.

This rearrangement joins TRBV7-8 to TRBJ2-7; possibly TRBD2 for D (6 bases). Trimming left V 4 bases short and J 0 bases short, with 10 bases between. Germline values: CDR1 SGHVS, CDR2 FQNEAQ. This CDR3 comprises 14 residues. The CDR3 DNA reads as TGTGCCAGCAGCTCCGGGACTGACTCCTACGAGCAGTACTTC. Its translation: CASSSGTDSYEQYF.

The rearrangement joins TRBV5-1 to TRBJ2-7; the D gene is possibly TRBD1 (6 bases). CDR3 length: 15 residues. Germline V gene sequence: CDR1 SGHRS, CDR2 YFSETQ. Trimming left V 2 bases short and J 1 base short, with 13 bases between. CDR3 bases: TGCGCCAGCAGCTTAACGGACAGCTTATCCTACGAGCAGTACTTC. Amino acid sequence: CASSLTDSLSYEQYF.

The sample holds many counts of this clone. V is TRBV20-1 and J is TRBJ1-2; D may be TRBD1 (5 bases). Germline CDR1 reads DFQATT; CDR2 reads SNEGSKA (reference sequence). The CDR3 spans 14 residues. V lost 4 bases and J lost 10, with 22 bases in between. CDR3 sequence: CSATPPGGFGDYTF. The CDR3 DNA follows: TGCAGTGCTACCCCCCCGGGGGGGTTCGGGGACTACACCTTC.

This clone was picked up many times. The chain joins TRBV19 to TRBJ2-3, with D unclear. The germline CDR1 and CDR2 sequences are LNHDA and SQIVND (reference sequence). V lost 3 bases, J lost 5 bases, and 9 bases lay in between. The CDR3 has 13 amino acids. CDR3: CASSMGRRDTQYF. In DNA form, the CDR3 reads TGTGCCAGTAGTATGGGCCGGCGAGATACGCAGTATTTT.

The J gene is TRBJ2-1, the V gene TRBV20-1, with D perhaps assigned TRBD1 or TRBD2 (5 bases each). From germline, CDR1 is DFQATT and CDR2 SNEGSKA (reference sequence). V dropped 6 bases and J dropped 14 bases, with 29 bases sitting between them. The CDR3 runs to 15 residues. The CDR3 DNA reads TGCAGTGCCCACCCCGGGGCGGACCGGATACGAGAGGAGTTCTTC. This encodes CSAHPGADRIREEFF.

This clone was seen many times. The chain joins TRBV10-3 to TRBJ1-2; D not certain. V lost 0 bases to trimming and J lost 6 bases, with 11 bases between them. The CDR3 is 14 residues long. Germline loops: CDR1 ENHRY, CDR2 SYGVKD. CDR3 sequence: CAISESASSHGYTF. CDR3 DNA sequence: TGTGCCATCAGTGAGTCGGCCAGCTCGCATGGCTACACCTTC.

In this sample, this clone turned up many times. The rearrangement uses TRBV4-1 and TRBJ2-1, with TRBD2 identical over 10 bases. CDR1 and CDR2 (germline): MGHRA, YSYEKL. With V trimmed by 1 base and J by 8 bases, 5 bases remained unmatched. The CDR3 totals 15 residues. The CDR3 loop is CASSQAGTSVHEQFF. CDR3 nucleotide sequence: TGCGCCAGCAGCCAAGCCGGGACTAGCGTTCATGAGCAGTTCTTC.